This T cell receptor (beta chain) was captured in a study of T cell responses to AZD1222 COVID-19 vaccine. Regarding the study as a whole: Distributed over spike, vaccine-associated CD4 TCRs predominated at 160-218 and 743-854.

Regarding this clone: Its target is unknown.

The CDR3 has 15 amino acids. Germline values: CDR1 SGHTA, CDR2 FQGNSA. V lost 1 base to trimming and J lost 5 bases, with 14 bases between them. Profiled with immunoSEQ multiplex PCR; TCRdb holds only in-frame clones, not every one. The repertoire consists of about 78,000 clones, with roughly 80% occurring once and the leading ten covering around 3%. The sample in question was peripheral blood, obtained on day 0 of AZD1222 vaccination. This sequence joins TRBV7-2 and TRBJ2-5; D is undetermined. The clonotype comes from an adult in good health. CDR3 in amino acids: CASSLGPAIMETQYF. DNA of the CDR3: TGTGCCAGCAGCTTAGGACCAGCCATCATGGAGACCCAGTACTTC.